The 32 T cell receptor beta chains reported below all come from one sample, sequenced in a study of blood T cell repertoires in COVID-19. Data came from immunoSEQ multiplex PCR; TCRdb stores just in-frame clones and leaves some out. In the table there are approximately 440,000 clones, 80% to 95% of which are singletons. What was sequenced was PBMCs or T cells enriched from blood (not recorded which). Receptor source: a man aged 18 to 29 who had recovered from COVID-19.

The genes are TRBV25-1 and TRBJ1-4, with 10 bases fitting TRBD1. The CDR3 runs 15 residues. Trimming at V came to 4 bases and at J to 6 bases, leaving 5 bases not matched to a gene. The germline gives CDR1 MGHDK, CDR2 SYGVNS. CDR3 sequence reads: CASSGDRGQDEKLFF. The CDR3 DNA follows: TGTGCCAGCAGTGGCGACAGGGGGCAAGATGAAAAACTGTTTTTT.

The rearrangement joins TRBV4-1 to TRBJ2-7, with 12 bases identical to TRBD2. CDR3 length: 16 amino acids. CDR1 is MGHRA, CDR2 YSYEKL, per germline. With 4 bases clipped from V and 0 bases from J, the junction kept 4 bases outside the gene matches. In DNA form, the CDR3 reads TGCGCCAGCAGCCCGCGACTAGCGGGAGCCTCCTACGAGCAGTACTTC. It codes for CASSPRLAGASYEQYF.

CDR3 sequence: CASVTTRSSGNTIYF. The CDR3 DNA is TGTGCCAGCGTCACCACTAGGTCCTCTGGAAACACCATATATTTT. V is TRBV18 and J is TRBJ1-3; D remains ambiguous. The CDR3 is 15 amino acids. Trimming cost V 8 bases and J 0 bases, with 14 bases left between them. CDR1 is KGHSH and CDR2 is LQKENI in the germline V gene. Complete variable domain (other parts from reference TRBV18 and TRBJ1-3): NAGVMQNPRHLVRRRGQEARLRCSPMKGHSHVYWYRQLPEEGLKFMVYLQKENIIDESGMPKERFSAEFPKEGPSILRIQQVVRGDSAAYFCASVTTRSSGNTIYFGEGSWLTVV.

V is TRBV10-1 and J is TRBJ1-1; TRBD1 is a possible D gene (6 bases). Between the trimmed V and J ends, which lost 5 bases and 7 bases, there was a span of 17 bases. The CDR3 covers 14 residues. Germline CDR1 is WNHNN and CDR2 is SYGVQD (reference sequence). The CDR3 sequence: CASSFNRASSEAFF. The CDR3 DNA is TGCGCCAGCAGTTTTAACAGGGCCTCGAGTGAAGCTTTCTTT.

This clone came up once. The gene calls are TRBV27 and TRBJ1-1, with D unresolved. This CDR3 region has 13 residues. The germline V and J ends were trimmed by 5 bases and 1 base, with 8 bases remaining between them. In germline, CDR1 is MNHEY, CDR2 SMNVEV (reference sequence). This chain's CDR3 is CASSRRGNTEAFF. The CDR3 DNA reads as TGTGCCAGCAGTAGGCGGGGGAACACTGAAGCTTTCTTT.

Many counts were recorded for this clone. This same CDR3 is encoded by further DNA sequences in the sample. The genes are TRBV12-3 or TRBV12-4 and TRBJ1-5; no clear D. The CDR3 is made up of 13 amino acids. V gave up 4 bases and J gave up 1 base, with 5 bases separating them. CDR3 residues: CASSYQSNQPQHF. CDR3 bases: TGTGCCAGCAGTTATCAGAGCAATCAGCCCCAGCATTTT.

The chain recombines TRBV6-6 with TRBJ2-3; TRBD2 aligns across 8 bases. CDR1 MNHNY and CDR2 SVGAGI come from the germline V gene (reference sequence). The V and J ends lost 0 bases and 3 bases, in that order; junction bases with no gene match: 2. CDR3 size: 15 residues. This CDR3 is CASSYSAGVTDTQYF. The CDR3 DNA reads TGTGCCAGCAGTTACTCAGCGGGAGTTACAGATACGCAGTATTTT.

This CDR3 reads CASSEKAVNTEAFF. In DNA form, the CDR3 reads TGTGCCAGCAGCGAGAAAGCGGTGAACACTGAAGCTTTCTTT. The V and J genes are TRBV5-4 and TRBJ1-1; no clear D gene. Germline V gene data show CDR1 as SGHNT and CDR2 as YYREEE (reference sequence). V was shortened by 4 bases and J by 0 bases, with 10 bases between the two germline ends. The CDR3 contains 14 residues.

The chain is built from TRBV3-1 (or the pseudogene TRBV3-2) and TRBJ2-2; TRBD2 matches 13 bases. This CDR3 has 20 amino acids. V was clipped by 0 bases and J by 7 bases; unmatched bases: 14. Germline V CDR1 and CDR2: LGHDT, YNNKEL (reference sequence). The CDR3 reads CASSQDDPRLAGGIIGELFF. CDR3 bases: TGTGCCAGCAGCCAAGATGACCCGAGACTAGCGGGGGGTATCATCGGGGAGCTGTTTTTT.

The sample holds one count of this clone. The V gene is TRBV2, the J gene TRBJ1-1; D gene unclear. Trimming shortened V by 0 bases and J by 5 bases, and 10 bases separated the two germline ends. The CDR3 sequence is 14 residues long. Germline CDR1 is SNHLY and CDR2 is FYNNEI. The CDR3 reads CASSEARSGTEAFF. For the CDR3, the DNA is TGTGCCAGCAGTGAAGCGCGTAGCGGGACTGAAGCTTTCTTT.

The rearrangement uses TRBV9 and TRBJ2-2; 16 nucleotides line up with TRBD2. CDR1 is SGDLS and CDR2 is YYNGEE in the germline V gene. The CDR3 length is 18 residues. V gave up 2 bases and J gave up 5 bases; unmatched junction bases: 6. CDR3 DNA: TGTGCCAGCAGCGTCCAGGGACTAGCGGGAGGGAAAACCGGGGAGCTGTTTTTT. It yields the protein CASSVQGLAGGKTGELFF.

This chain links TRBV29-1 with TRBJ2-7, with no clear D. V shed 0 bases and J shed 3 bases, with 6 bases lying between them. The CDR3 is made up of 12 amino acids. Per the germline V gene, CDR1 is SQVTM and CDR2 is ANQGSEA. CDR3 region: CSVEDSRYEQYF. The DNA for the CDR3 is TGCAGCGTTGAAGACTCGCGCTACGAGCAGTACTTC.

The rearrangement uses TRBV18 and TRBJ2-4, with TRBD1 as a possible D gene (5 bases). The CDR3 totals 17 residues. CDR1 is KGHSH and CDR2 is LQKENI in the germline V gene. V was shortened by 3 bases and J by 2 bases, with 17 bases between the two germline ends. The CDR3 nucleotides read TGTGCCAGCTCACCGGGGCCCTACTTGGGGCCCAAAAACATTCAGTACTTC. It is translated as CASSPGPYLGPKNIQYF. Full variable domain (remainder filled in from reference TRBV18 and TRBJ2-4): NAGVMQNPRHLVRRRGQEARLRCSPMKGHSHVYWYRQLPEEGLKFMVYLQKENIIDESGMPKERFSAEFPKEGPSILRIQQVVRGDSAAYFCASSPGPYLGPKNIQYFGAGTRLSVL.

V is TRBV9 and J is TRBJ1-1, with TRBD1 as a possible D gene (5 bases). Germline V gene sequence: CDR1 SGDLS, CDR2 YYNGEE. Trimming cost V 3 bases and J 2 bases, with 8 bases left between them. The CDR3 totals 13 residues. The CDR3 DNA reads as TGTGCCAGCAGCGCTGACAGTAACACTGAAGCTTTCTTT. It yields the protein CASSADSNTEAFF.

This chain connects TRBV7-3 to TRBJ1-5, with 9 bases fitting TRBD1. CDR3 length equals 17 residues. Germline trimming cut 1 base from V and 0 bases from J; bases unmatched to any gene: 4. Looked up from germline, CDR1 is SGHTA and CDR2 is FQGTGA. Written as DNA, the CDR3 is TGTGCCAGCAGCTTAAAAACAGGGGGCTCTAGCAATCAGCCCCAGCATTTT. Its protein is CASSLKTGGSSNQPQHF. Using reference TRBV7-3 and TRBJ1-5 for the parts outside the CDR3, the full variable domain is GAGVSQTPSNKVTEKGKYVELRCDPISGHTALYWYRQSLGQGPEFLIYFQGTGAADDSGLPNDRFFAVRPEGSVSTLKIQRTERGDSAVYLCASSLKTGGSSNQPQHFGDGTRLSIL.

CDR3 residues: CASSDAGGNTEAFF. The CDR3 DNA sequence: TGTGCCAGCAGTGATGCAGGTGGGAACACTGAAGCTTTCTTT. The gene calls are TRBV6-6 and TRBJ1-1; D gene unclear. V shed 5 bases and J shed 1 base, with 11 bases lying between them. The germline V gene has CDR1 MNHNY and CDR2 SVGAGI (reference sequence). The CDR3 runs to 14 residues.

The chain carries TRBV11-2 and TRBJ2-7, with 8 bases matching TRBD1. Germline CDR1 is SGHAT and CDR2 is FQNNGV. Germline trimming cut 4 bases from V and 1 base from J; bases unmatched to any gene: 3. There are 14 residues in the CDR3. The CDR3 bases are TGTGCCAGCAGCTCATGGACAGGGTCCTACGAGCAGTACTTC. The encoded protein is CASSSWTGSYEQYF.

The chain has TRBV18 and TRBJ2-3, with D possibly matching TRBD2 (6 bases). Germline V gene lookup returns CDR1 KGHSH and CDR2 LQKENI. The CDR3 covers 15 residues. The ends were cut back, 3 bases at V and 4 bases at J, with 14 bases in the middle. The CDR3 DNA follows: TGTGCCAGCTCACCGGTTGTAGCGGTAGCAGATACGCAGTATTTT. Its translation: CASSPVVAVADTQYF.

The chain combines TRBV5-1 with TRBJ1-1, with D unclear. Germline assignment: CDR1 SGHRS and CDR2 YFSETQ. The CDR3 has 13 residues. Between the trimmed V and J ends, which lost 2 bases and 7 bases, there was a span of 12 bases. CDR3 DNA sequence: TGCGCCAGCAGCTTACGTCCGCGAGATGAAGCTTTCTTT. Encoded protein: CASSLRPRDEAFF.

The CDR3: CASFTGQGETQYF. CDR3 bases: TGTGCCAGTTTTACCGGACAGGGAGAGACCCAGTACTTC. V usage is TRBV27 and J usage is TRBJ2-5, with 8 bases fitting TRBD1. V shed 9 bases and J 4 bases; nucleotides not matched to a gene: 7. This CDR3 has 13 residues. CDR1 and CDR2 from the germline V gene are MNHEY and SMNVEV (reference sequence).

The rearrangement uses TRBV2 and TRBJ2-5; maybe TRBD2 (6 bases). Germline-derived CDR1 and CDR2 are SNHLY and FYNNEI. V shed 7 bases and J shed 5 bases, with 23 bases lying between them. The CDR3 is 16 residues long. The CDR3 sequence is CASTIPGLQKPETQYF. Here the CDR3 DNA reads TGTGCCAGCACTATTCCGGGACTCCAGAAACCGGAGACCCAGTACTTC. Full variable domain (remainder filled in from reference TRBV2 and TRBJ2-5): EPEVTQTPSHQVTQMGQEVILRCVPISNHLYFYWYRQILGQKVEFLVSFYNNEISEKSEIFDDQFSVERPDGSNFTLKIRSTKLEDSAMYFCASTIPGLQKPETQYFGPGTRLLVL.

The CDR3 reads CASSRLDRANTEAFF. The CDR3 DNA reads TGTGCCAGCAGCCGCCTAGACAGGGCGAACACTGAAGCTTTCTTT. V is TRBV5-6 and J is TRBJ1-1, with 7 bases that match TRBD1. With V trimmed by 4 bases and J by 1 base, 7 bases remained unmatched. CDR3 length: 15 residues. Germline V gene data show CDR1 as SGHDT and CDR2 as YYEEEE.

V gene TRBV27 combines with J gene TRBJ1-5; perhaps TRBD1 as D (6 bases). The germline V and J ends were trimmed by 6 bases and 5 bases, with 17 bases remaining between them. This CDR3 comprises 15 residues. Germline V gene data show CDR1 as MNHEY and CDR2 as SMNVEV (reference sequence). CDR3 bases: TGTGCCAGCAGAGATCGGAGTAGGGGGTATCAGCCCCAGCATTTT. Amino acid sequence: CASRDRSRGYQPQHF.

V and J are TRBV27 and TRBJ2-7, with 10 bases fitting TRBD2. The CDR3 extends over 16 amino acids. V was clipped by 1 base and J by 3 bases; unmatched bases: 6. In germline, CDR1 is MNHEY, CDR2 SMNVEV (reference sequence). CDR3 in amino acids: CASSLFGLAENYEQYF. The CDR3 nucleotides are TGTGCCAGCAGTTTATTCGGACTAGCGGAAAACTACGAGCAGTACTTC.

The chain recombines TRBV29-1 with TRBJ1-3; D not resolved. Germline V gives CDR1 SQVTM, CDR2 ANQGSEA. The CDR3 covers 11 residues. The V gene lost 6 bases and the J gene lost 3 bases, with 6 bases spanning the gap. The DNA for the CDR3 is TGCAGCGTGGGAGTTGGAAACACCATATATTTT. It is translated as CSVGVGNTIYF.

V gene TRBV2 combines with J gene TRBJ2-1, with TRBD1 matching over 8 bases. V lost 6 bases, J lost 6 bases, and 10 bases stayed unmatched. The CDR3 sequence is 15 residues long. Looked up from germline, CDR1 is SNHLY and CDR2 is FYNNEI. CDR3 DNA: TGTGCCAGCAGCCCCGAGACAGGGGTTCGCAATGAGCAGTTCTTC. Translating gives CASSPETGVRNEQFF.

The V gene is TRBV19, the J gene TRBJ2-7, with 9 bases matching TRBD2. The CDR3 runs 15 residues. Germline values: CDR1 LNHDA, CDR2 SQIVND (reference sequence). J was trimmed by 0 bases and V by 6 bases; bases with no gene match: 6. The CDR3 loop is CASSDSGGDSYEQYF. The CDR3 DNA reads as TGTGCCAGTAGCGATAGCGGGGGTGACTCCTACGAGCAGTACTTC.

This sequence joins TRBV29-1 and TRBJ1-1; D is uncertain. The CDR3 runs 13 residues. CDR1 and CDR2 (germline): SQVTM, ANQGSEA. Trimming left V 8 bases short and J 5 bases short, with 18 bases between. The chain's CDR3 is CSTREGVNTEAFF. DNA for the CDR3: TGCAGCACCCGGGAGGGAGTAAATACTGAAGCTTTCTTT.

V usage is TRBV4-1 and J usage is TRBJ2-1, with 11 bases identical to TRBD2. Germline V gene lookup returns CDR1 MGHRA and CDR2 YSYEKL. The CDR3 is made up of 16 amino acids. The trim removed 5 bases at V and 10 bases at J, leaving 13 bases unmatched. CDR3 in DNA: TGCGCCAGCAGCTTTTTGGCCGGACTAGCGGGTAGGGAGCAGTTCTTC. Protein: CASSFLAGLAGREQFF.

In its sample, this clone was seen a few times. The rearrangement joins TRBV5-1 to TRBJ1-1, with D possibly matching TRBD1 (5 bases). Trimming removed 3 bases from V and 4 bases from J, with 10 bases in between. In germline, CDR1 is SGHRS, CDR2 YFSETQ. This CDR3 comprises 13 residues. The CDR3 coding sequence is TGCGCCAGCAGCTCGGGGACTACCACTGAAGCTTTCTTT. Its translation: CASSSGTTTEAFF.

The chain has TRBV10-3 and TRBJ1-3; tentative D call: TRBD1 (6 bases). V lost 2 bases and J lost 0, with 11 bases in between. CDR3 length: 16 residues. Germline loops: CDR1 ENHRY, CDR2 SYGVKD. The CDR3, as DNA: TGTGCCATCAGTGAGCAGGGGCCCCTCTCTGGAAACACCATATATTTT. This encodes CAISEQGPLSGNTIYF.

This clone was recorded once. V is TRBV30 and J is TRBJ1-6, with TRBD1 matching over 9 bases. This CDR3 is built from 16 residues. V trimming: 2 bases; J trimming: 5 bases; junction bases outside the gene matches: 7. Germline values: CDR1 GTSNPN, CDR2 SVGIG (reference sequence). Here the CDR3 reads CAWSQNTGGDNSPLHF. The CDR3 DNA sequence: TGTGCCTGGAGTCAAAACACAGGGGGCGATAATTCACCCCTCCACTTT.